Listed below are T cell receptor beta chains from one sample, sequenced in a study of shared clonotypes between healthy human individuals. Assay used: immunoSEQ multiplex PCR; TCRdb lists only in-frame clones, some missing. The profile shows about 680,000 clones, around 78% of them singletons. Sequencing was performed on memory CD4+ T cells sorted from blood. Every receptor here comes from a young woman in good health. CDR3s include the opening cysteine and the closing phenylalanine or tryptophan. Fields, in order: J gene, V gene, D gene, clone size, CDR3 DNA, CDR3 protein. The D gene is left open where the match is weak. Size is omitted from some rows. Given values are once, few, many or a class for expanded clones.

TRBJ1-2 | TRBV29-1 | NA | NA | TGCAGCTCCCGAGACAGCTATGGCTACACCTTC | CSSRDSYGYTF
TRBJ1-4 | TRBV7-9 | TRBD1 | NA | TGTGCCAGCAGCTCGGGACAGGGAAGTGAAAAACTGTTTTTT | CASSSGQGSEKLFF
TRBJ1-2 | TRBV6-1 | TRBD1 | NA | TGTGCCAGCAGTGAAGACGGGGGGACAGCGTTCTATGGCTACACCTTC | CASSEDGGTAFYGYTF
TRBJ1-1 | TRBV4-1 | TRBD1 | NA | TGCGCCAGCAGCCCCTACCCGACAGGGGGAGACACTGAAGCTTTCTTT | CASSPYPTGGDTEAFF
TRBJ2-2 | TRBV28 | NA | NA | TGTGCCAGCAGCTCGAGTGTTCTCGCAACCGGGGAGCTGTTTTTT | CASSSSVLATGELFF
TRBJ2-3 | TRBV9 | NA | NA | TGTGCCAGCAGCGTAGGAGAGGGAAACACAGATACGCAGTATTTT | CASSVGEGNTDTQYF
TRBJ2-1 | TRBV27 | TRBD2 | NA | TGTGCCAGCAGTTTTTTGAGGGAGGGTTACTTAGATGAGCAGTTCTTC | CASSFLREGYLDEQFF
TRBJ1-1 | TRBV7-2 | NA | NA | TGTGCCAGCAGCTTAGTGGTAATTATGAACACTGAAGCTTTCTTT | CASSLVVIMNTEAFF
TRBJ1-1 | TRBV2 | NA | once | TGTGCCAGTAAGCGGGACCTAGGAACTGAAGCTTTCTTT | CASKRDLGTEAFF
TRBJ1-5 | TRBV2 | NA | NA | TGTGCCAGCAGCCCGACAGAGGAGCAGCCCCAGCATTTT | CASSPTEEQPQHF
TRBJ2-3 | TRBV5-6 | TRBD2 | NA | TGTGCCAGCAACGTAAAACGGGGGACCGCAAGGGGAGGGACGCAGTATTTT | CASNVKRGTARGGTQYF
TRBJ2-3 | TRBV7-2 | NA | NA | TGTGCCAGCAACATTGTCGCAGATACGCAGTATTTT | CASNIVADTQYF
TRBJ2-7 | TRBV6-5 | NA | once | TGTGCCAGCAGCCCCCTCCAGGGTCAGTCCTACGAGCAGTACTTC | CASSPLQGQSYEQYF
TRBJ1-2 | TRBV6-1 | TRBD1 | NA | TGTGCCAGCAGCGGACAGGGGGCTATAGGCTATGGCTACACCTTC | CASSGQGAIGYGYTF
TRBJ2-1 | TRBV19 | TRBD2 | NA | TGTGCCAGTAGTGTGCTTCTAGCGGGAGGCCCCTTCTCCTACAATGAGCAGTTCTTC | CASSVLLAGGPFSYNEQFF
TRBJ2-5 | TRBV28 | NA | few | TGTGCCAGCAGTAGACCACAGGGCGCGGGTGAGACCCAGTACTTC | CASSRPQGAGETQYF
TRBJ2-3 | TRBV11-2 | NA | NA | TGTGCCAGCGGGATAGGGACAGATACGCAGTATTTT | CASGIGTDTQYF
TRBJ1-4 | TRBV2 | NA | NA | TGTGCCAGCAATACAGGTGCAACTAATGAAAAACTGTTTTTT | CASNTGATNEKLFF
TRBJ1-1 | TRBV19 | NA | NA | TGTGCCAGTAGTATAGATCACGTAGGGAGCCCAGGGGCTTTCTTT | CASSIDHVGSPGAFF
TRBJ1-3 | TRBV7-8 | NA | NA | TGTGCCAGCAGCCCGCATATAAACTATGGAAACACCATATATTTT | CASSPHINYGNTIYF
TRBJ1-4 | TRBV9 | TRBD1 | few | TGTGCCAGCAGCGTAAGGCAGGGGGCTGGAAAACTGTTTTTT | CASSVRQGAGKLFF
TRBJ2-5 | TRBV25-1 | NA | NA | TGTGCCAGCAGTGAAGTGCTTGGGGGGCCGAGTGGAGAGACCCAGTACTTC | CASSEVLGGPSGETQYF
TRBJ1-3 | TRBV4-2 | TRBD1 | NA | TGTGCCAGCAGCCAAGATCTGAGGACAGGGGGCTTTCTTAGTGGAAACACCATATATTTT | CASSQDLRTGGFLSGNTIYF
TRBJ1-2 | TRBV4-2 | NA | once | TGTGCCAGCAGCCAAGATTCGCGGCGAAACTATGGCTACACCTTC | CASSQDSRRNYGYTF
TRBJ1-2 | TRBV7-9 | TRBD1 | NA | TGTGCCAGCAGCTTGACAGGGGGGTATGGCTACACCTTC | CASSLTGGYGYTF
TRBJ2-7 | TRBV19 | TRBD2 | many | TGTGCCAGTAGTATAGACGGACTAGCGGGAACCTACGAGCAGTACTTC | CASSIDGLAGTYEQYF
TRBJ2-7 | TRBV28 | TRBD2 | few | TGTGCCAGCAGTTTAGAGACTAGCGGGAGAGGCGAGCAGTACTTC | CASSLETSGRGEQYF
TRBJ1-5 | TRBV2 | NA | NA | TGTGCCAGCAGAGACACAGGGCCCCAGCCCCAGCATTTT | CASRDTGPQPQHF
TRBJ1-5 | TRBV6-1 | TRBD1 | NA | TGTGCCATACAGGGGAGCAATCAGCCCCAGCATTTT | CAIQGSNQPQHF
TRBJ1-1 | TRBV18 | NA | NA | TGTGCCAGCTCGGGCAGCGATAGGAACACTGAAGCTTTCTTT | CASSGSDRNTEAFF
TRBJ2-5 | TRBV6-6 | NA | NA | TGTGCCAGCAGTTACTCCCTAGCGATCCAAGAGACCCAGTACTTC | CASSYSLAIQETQYF
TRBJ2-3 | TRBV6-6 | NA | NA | TGTGCCAGCAGTTACGGAGAGGTCGATACGCAGTATTTT | CASSYGEVDTQYF
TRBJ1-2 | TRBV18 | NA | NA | TGTGCGTCGGAAGGCGAAGTCTATGGCTACACCTTC | CASEGEVYGYTF
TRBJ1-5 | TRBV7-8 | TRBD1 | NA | TGTGCCAGCAGCTTAGGTTTCAGGGGGCGCACTCAGCCCCAGCATTTT | CASSLGFRGRTQPQHF
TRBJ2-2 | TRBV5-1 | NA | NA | TGCGCCAGCAGCTTCACACTGAACACCGGGGAGCTGTTTTTT | CASSFTLNTGELFF
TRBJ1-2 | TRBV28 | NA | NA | TGTGCCAGCGATAGACCGTCGGCCCATGGCTACACCTTC | CASDRPSAHGYTF
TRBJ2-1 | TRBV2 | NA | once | TGTGCCAGCGGCGGACCTAGCTCCTACAATGAGCAGTTCTTC | CASGGPSSYNEQFF
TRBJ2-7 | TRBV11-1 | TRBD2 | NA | TGTGCCAGCAGAACGGGACTAGCGGGAGGAAATTTAGAAGACGAGCAGTACTTC | CASRTGLAGGNLEDEQYF
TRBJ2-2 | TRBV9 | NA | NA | TGTGCCAGCAGCGTAGAATCCTGGGACACCGGGGAGCTGTTTTTT | CASSVESWDTGELFF
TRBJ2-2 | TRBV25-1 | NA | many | TGTGCCAGCAGTAGGGGCCCCGGGACTGGCATAACCGGGGAGCTGTTTTTT | CASSRGPGTGITGELFF
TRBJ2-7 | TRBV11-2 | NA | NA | TGTGCCAGCAGCCCCATAGAGGACTACGAGCAGTACTTC | CASSPIEDYEQYF
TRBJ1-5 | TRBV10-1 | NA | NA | TGCGCCAGCAGTGAGTCAGGGGGTCAGCCCCAGCATTTT | CASSESGGQPQHF
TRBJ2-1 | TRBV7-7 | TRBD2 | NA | TGTGCCAGCAGCTCCCTAGCGGGGACATACAATGAGCAGTTCTTC | CASSSLAGTYNEQFF
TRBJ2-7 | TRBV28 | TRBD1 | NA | TGTGCCAGCAGTCGACAGGGGACCTACGAGCAGTACTTC | CASSRQGTYEQYF
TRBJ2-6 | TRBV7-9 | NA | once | TGTGCCAGCAGCCCCCTCTGGGCCAACGTCCTGACTTTC | CASSPLWANVLTF
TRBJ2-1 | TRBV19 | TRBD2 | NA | TGTGCCAGTAAGGGACTAGCGGGAGGCAACTCCTACAATGAGCAGTTCTTC | CASKGLAGGNSYNEQFF
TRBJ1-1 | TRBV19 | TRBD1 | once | TGTGCCAGTAGTCGAAAGGGGGCAGGGTCGAACACTGAAGCTTTCTTT | CASSRKGAGSNTEAFF
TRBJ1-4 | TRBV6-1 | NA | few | TGTGCCGGACGGGCGCGGCCTAATGAAAAACTGTTTTTT | CAGRARPNEKLFF
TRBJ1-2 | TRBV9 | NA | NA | TGTGCCAGCAGCGTAGGAGAAAATTATGGCTACACCTTC | CASSVGENYGYTF
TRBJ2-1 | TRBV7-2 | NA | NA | TGTGCCAGCAGCTTACGGGCGGGAAGGTTACCATCCTACAATGAGCAGTTCTTC | CASSLRAGRLPSYNEQFF